The 18 T cell receptor beta chains given below trace back to one sample, sequenced in a study of vaccination and CD4 T cells after COVID-19. Antigens for these TCRs are unknown. Cultured CD4+ T cells had their DNA profiled by the Oncomine TCR Beta short-read assay. TCRdb used MiXCR to reprocess the PCR reads, holding one entry per CDR3 protein. The top ten hold approximately 31% of the sample, which has 5,500 to 7,500 distinct CDR3 sequences, 52% seen once. Treatment: roughly 11-day PBMC culture with coronavirus spike peptide pools or control peptides (ViraFEST assay). Researchers collected the unexposed donor's CD4+ T cells before the COVID-19 pandemic (2011-2018). The material sequenced was CD4+ T cells from blood, cultured in vitro. These receptors came from a human donor in good health.

The chain is built from TRBV9 and TRBJ2-3, with D unresolved. Trimming took off 6 bases at V and 2 bases at J, with 7 bases between the two ends. Germline V gene lookup returns CDR1 SGDLS and CDR2 YYNGEE. The CDR3 extends over 12 amino acids. CDR3 DNA: TGTGCCAGCATTGGGTACACAGATACGCAGTATTTT. This gives the protein CASIGYTDTQYF.

There are a few counts of this clonotype. This sequence joins TRBV6-1 and TRBJ1-2, with D possibly being TRBD1 (6 bases). V lost 6 bases and J 4 bases, leaving 21 bases between the germline ends. Per the germline V gene, CDR1 is MNHNS and CDR2 is SASEGT. The CDR3 length is 16 residues. CDR3 protein: CASSPIWRGSGYGYTF. The CDR3, as DNA: TGTGCCAGCAGCCCGATTTGGAGGGGGTCTGGCTATGGCTACACCTTC.

This rearrangement joins TRBV6-2 or TRBV6-3 to TRBJ1-5, with 9 bases that match TRBD1. Trimming cost V 6 bases and J 6 bases; bases outside gene matches: 9. CDR1 and CDR2 from the germline V gene are MNHEY and SVGEGT. The CDR3 has 15 residues. The CDR3: CASRKPQGAGQPQHF. Here the CDR3 DNA reads TGTGCCAGCAGGAAGCCACAGGGGGCAGGTCAGCCCCAGCATTTT.

The rearrangement uses TRBV7-6 and TRBJ1-1, with a weak D call TRBD1 (5 bases). CDR1 and CDR2 from the germline V gene are SGHVS and FNYEAQ. The V and J ends lost 0 bases and 1 base respectively, with 9 bases between them. The CDR3 runs to 15 residues. The CDR3 protein is CASSLAGAGNTEAFF. DNA of the CDR3: TGTGCCAGCAGCTTAGCCGGGGCGGGGAACACTGAAGCTTTCTTT.

This clonotype has only a few counts. The J gene is TRBJ1-5, the V gene TRBV6-1; TRBD1 agrees at 7 bases. This CDR3 is 13 amino acids long. The ends lost 7 bases at V and 2 bases at J; junction bases unmatched: 2. In germline, CDR1 is MNHNS, CDR2 SASEGT. CDR3 coding DNA: TGTGCCAGCACGGGGACAGGCAATCAGCCCCAGCATTTT. It is translated as CASTGTGNQPQHF.

The chain is built from TRBV5-4 and TRBJ1-2; D remains unclear. The V and J ends lost 0 bases and 3 bases respectively, with 6 bases between them. Germline loops: CDR1 SGHNT, CDR2 YYREEE (reference sequence). The CDR3 covers 13 residues. CDR3 coding DNA: TGTGCCAGCAGCTTGGTATGGGACTATGGCTACACCTTC. This sequence encodes CASSLVWDYGYTF.

This clonotype is classed as large. This rearrangement joins TRBV7-2 to TRBJ1-2; D unclear. Germline V lookup: CDR1 SGHTA, CDR2 FQGNSA. The length of the CDR3 is 15 residues. Trimming stripped 1 base from V and 0 bases from J, with 9 bases between. The CDR3 bases are TGTGCCAGCAGCTTAGTAGCAGAATCTAACTATGGCTACACCTTC. As protein: CASSLVAESNYGYTF.

The chain recombines TRBV20-1 with TRBJ1-1; D call uncertain. The CDR3 is made up of 12 amino acids. V gave up 6 bases and J gave up 5 bases, with 13 bases separating them. Per germline, CDR1 DFQATT and CDR2 SNEGSKA (reference sequence). The CDR3 coding sequence is TGCAGTGCCCCTTGGGTGGGAACTGAAGCTTTCTTT. It is translated as CSAPWVGTEAFF.

This clonotype showed up just once. DNA for the CDR3: TGTGCCAGCAGTGCGACAGGGAAGTACGAGCAGTACTTC. It translates to CASSATGKYEQYF. This chain links TRBV2 with TRBJ2-7; TRBD1 agrees at 7 bases. Germline lookup yields CDR1 SNHLY and CDR2 FYNNEI. The CDR3 has 13 amino acids. V trimming: 4 bases; J trimming: 4 bases; junction bases outside the gene matches: 4.

The table lists this clonotype with a few counts. The chain is built from TRBV5-1 and TRBJ1-2, with a weak D call TRBD1 (5 bases). CDR3 length: 13 amino acids. Trimming stripped 6 bases from V and 1 base from J, with 10 bases between. CDR1 and CDR2 (germline): SGHRS, YFSETQ. The CDR3 DNA sequence: TGCGCCAGCACCCGGGACCTTAACTATGGCTACACCTTC. Amino acid sequence: CASTRDLNYGYTF.

This clonotype was seen only once. This chain joins TRBV6-1 and TRBJ1-3, with D unclear. Trimming stripped 8 bases from V and 2 bases from J, with 4 bases between. This CDR3 contains 11 residues. Germline V gene lookup returns CDR1 MNHNS and CDR2 SASEGT. DNA of the CDR3: TGTGCCAGCGGGACTGGAAACACCATATATTTT. Amino acid sequence: CASGTGNTIYF.

CDR3 residues: CASSFRDGGDTQYF. CDR3 bases: TGTGCCAGCAGTTTTCGGGATGGGGGAGATACGCAGTATTTT. V usage is TRBV12-3 or TRBV12-4 and J usage is TRBJ2-3; D tentatively reads TRBD1 or TRBD2 (5 bases each). V was cut by 3 bases and J by 5 bases, with 12 bases left in between. The CDR3 consists of 14 residues.

The V and J genes are TRBV6-5 and TRBJ1-2; TRBD1 agrees at 9 bases. V was pared by 2 bases and J by 5 bases, with 3 bases of the junction left unmatched. Germline values: CDR1 MNHEY, CDR2 SVGAGI. This CDR3 spans 14 amino acids. The CDR3 here is CASSYDGQGYGYTF. The DNA for the CDR3 is TGTGCCAGCAGTTACGACGGACAGGGGTATGGCTACACCTTC.

The chain joins TRBV6-1 to TRBJ2-7; 9 positions match TRBD1. The CDR3 spans 14 residues. The germline V gene has CDR1 MNHNS and CDR2 SASEGT. The V and J ends lost 6 bases and 2 bases, in that order; junction bases with no gene match: 5. CDR3 residues: CASRNGQGPYEQYF. In nucleotides, the CDR3 is TGTGCCAGCAGAAATGGACAGGGGCCCTACGAGCAGTACTTC.

J is TRBJ2-5 and V is TRBV5-4; D may be TRBD2 (5 bases). The V gene lost 1 base and the J gene lost 3 bases, with 13 bases spanning the gap. This CDR3 is 15 amino acids long. The germline gives CDR1 SGHNT, CDR2 YYREEE (reference sequence). The CDR3 here is CASSLMRGQEETQYF. In nucleotides, the CDR3 is TGTGCCAGCAGCTTGATGAGAGGGCAGGAAGAGACCCAGTACTTC.

There are a few counts of this clonotype. The rearrangement links TRBV2 to TRBJ2-5; no clear D. CDR3 length: 13 amino acids. CDR1 is SNHLY, CDR2 FYNNEI, per germline. The ends were cut back, 4 bases at V and 3 bases at J, with 9 bases in the middle. This chain's CDR3 is CASSAEPKETQYF. The CDR3 nucleotides read TGTGCCAGCAGTGCGGAACCGAAAGAGACCCAGTACTTC.

The CDR3 region has the DNA TGTGCCAGCAGCTTAAGTGTAGGTCCTGAAGCTTTCTTT. Residues: CASSLSVGPEAFF. V gene TRBV7-9 combines with J gene TRBJ1-1; D is undetermined. CDR3 length: 13 residues. Germline lookup yields CDR1 SEHNR and CDR2 FQNEAQ (reference sequence). V lost 2 bases to trimming and J lost 6 bases, with 10 bases between them.

The chain carries TRBV20-1 and TRBJ2-5; 12 nucleotides match TRBD2. The CDR3 covers 14 residues. Trimming removed 1 base from V and 7 bases from J; junction bases left unmatched: 4. The germline V gene has CDR1 DFQATT and CDR2 SNEGSKA (reference sequence). CDR3 in DNA: TGCAGTGCTAGAGGACTAGCGGGGGCTGGGACCCAGTACTTC. Amino acids: CSARGLAGAGTQYF.